Each of the 16 T cell receptor beta chains below was sequenced from the same sample in a study of shared clonotypes between healthy human individuals. Libraries were prepared by immunoSEQ multiplex PCR; TCRdb keeps only in-frame clonotypes and omits some of them. The repertoire holds more than 550,000 clones, with over 55% as singletons. Sequences were obtained from memory CD4+ T cells sorted from blood. Described subset: CD45RA-negative fraction. The receptors shown here come from a woman in her 30s in good health.

This rearrangement joins TRBV30 to TRBJ2-7; the match to TRBD1 covers 7 bases. The CDR3 is 12 residues long. In germline, CDR1 is GTSNPN, CDR2 SVGIG (reference sequence). J lost 1 base, V lost 7 bases, and 4 bases had no gene match. The CDR3 region has the DNA TGTGCCTACGGGACAGTTTCCTACGAGCAGTACTTC. This codes for CAYGTVSYEQYF.

This rearrangement joins TRBV30 to TRBJ2-1, with 7 bases lining up with TRBD2. Germline CDR1 is GTSNPN and CDR2 is SVGIG (reference sequence). The CDR3 sequence is 14 residues long. Unmatched junction bases numbered 4, after V lost 4 bases and J lost 1 base. As DNA, the CDR3 is TGTGCCTGGATAGCGGGCGGGTCCTACAATGAGCAGTTCTTC. This encodes CAWIAGGSYNEQFF.

The rearrangement joins TRBV13 to TRBJ2-3, with 15 bases matching TRBD2. The germline V gene encodes CDR1 PRHDT and CDR2 FYEKMQ (reference sequence). The V and J ends lost 5 bases and 8 bases, in that order; junction bases with no gene match: 11. This CDR3 spans 17 amino acids. The CDR3 protein is CASSTRTSGRAGFTQYF. Here the CDR3 DNA reads TGTGCCAGCAGCACGAGGACTAGCGGGAGGGCCGGGTTTACGCAGTATTTT.

The chain couples TRBV18 to TRBJ2-1; tentative D call: TRBD2 (5 bases). Germline assignment: CDR1 KGHSH and CDR2 LQKENI. The CDR3 length is 15 residues. Trimming took 6 bases from V and 6 from J, leaving 18 bases between them. CDR3 amino acids: CASSPIATRVNEQFF. DNA for the CDR3: TGTGCCAGCTCGCCGATAGCAACGCGGGTCAATGAGCAGTTCTTC.

The chain couples TRBV7-8 to TRBJ1-5, with 8 bases aligning to TRBD1. There are 17 residues in the CDR3. V shed 4 bases, J shed 2 bases, and the junction held 10 bases outside the gene matches. From germline, CDR1 is SGHVS and CDR2 FQNEAQ. CDR3 DNA sequence: TGTGCCAGCAGCTCCAGGACAGGGTCGGCTGGCAATCAGCCCCAGCATTTT. This gives the protein CASSSRTGSAGNQPQHF.

The gene calls are TRBV7-6 and TRBJ2-1; 7 bases agree with TRBD2. Trimming cost V 2 bases and J 4 bases; bases outside gene matches: 5. Germline CDR1 SGHVS, CDR2 FNYEAQ. The length of the CDR3 is 15 residues. The CDR3 region has the DNA TGTGCCAGCAGCTTACGGGAGGCCCCTTACAATGAGCAGTTCTTC. Translated, it gives CASSLREAPYNEQFF.

This clone has a single count. This chain links TRBV5-1 with TRBJ2-7; 10 bases are shared with TRBD2. The length of the CDR3 is 17 residues. CDR1 is SGHRS, CDR2 YFSETQ, per germline. J lost 6 bases, V lost 4 bases, and 16 bases had no gene match. The CDR3 is CASSPGSPSGRRGEQYF. CDR3 DNA sequence: TGCGCCAGCAGCCCCGGTTCCCCTAGCGGGAGAAGAGGCGAGCAGTACTTC.

This clone showed up many times. This rearrangement joins TRBV15 to TRBJ2-7, with 7 bases lining up with TRBD2. The CDR3 totals 12 residues. Germline values: CDR1 LNHNV, CDR2 YYDKDF (reference sequence). Trimming at V came to 6 bases and at J to 4 bases, leaving 3 bases not matched to a gene. CDR3 amino acids: CATSLGGYEQYF. CDR3 coding DNA: TGTGCCACCAGTTTGGGGGGGTACGAGCAGTACTTC.

This clone was observed a few times. The chain joins TRBV7-2 to TRBJ2-6, with a possible D match to TRBD2 (5 bases). Deletions cut 0 bases from V and 2 bases from J, with 8 bases between. The CDR3 is 16 residues long. Germline lookup yields CDR1 SGHTA and CDR2 FQGNSA. CDR3: CASSLAPGTGANVLTF. The CDR3 DNA sequence: TGTGCCAGCAGCTTAGCGCCGGGAACTGGGGCCAACGTCCTGACTTTC.

The chain combines TRBV10-3 with TRBJ1-1, with D maybe TRBD1 (6 bases). In germline, CDR1 is ENHRY, CDR2 SYGVKD. This CDR3 region has 12 residues. Trimming shortened V by 6 bases and J by 3 bases, and 8 bases separated the two germline ends. The CDR3, as DNA: TGTGCCATCAGCGCAGGGGACACTGAAGCTTTCTTT. Encoded protein: CAISAGDTEAFF.

J is TRBJ1-5 and V is TRBV6-1; the D is unclear. The CDR3 runs to 16 residues. Germline V gives CDR1 MNHNS, CDR2 SASEGT. The V end was cut by 3 bases, the J end by 7 bases, with 19 bases between. DNA of the CDR3: TGTGCCAGCAGTGACCAGACATTTCCTAGGTTGCAGCCCCAGCATTTT. Its protein product is CASSDQTFPRLQPQHF.

The table lists this clone with many counts. This rearrangement joins TRBV27 to TRBJ2-7; 11 bases match TRBD2. Germline V gene sequence: CDR1 MNHEY, CDR2 SMNVEV (reference sequence). CDR3 length: 13 amino acids. CDR3 protein: CVTGTSGRGEQYF. CDR3 coding DNA: TGTGTCACAGGAACTAGCGGGAGAGGTGAGCAGTACTTC.

V is TRBV29-1 and J is TRBJ2-1; D gene unclear. Trimming cost V 3 bases and J 8 bases, with 5 bases left between them. CDR1 and CDR2 (germline): SQVTM, ANQGSEA. This CDR3 region has 10 residues. CDR3 residues: CSVDVYEQFF. CDR3 nucleotide sequence: TGCAGCGTTGATGTCTATGAGCAGTTCTTC.

About this clone itself: Other DNA sequences within the sample encode an identical CDR3. The chain has TRBV19 and TRBJ2-3, with 10 nucleotides matching TRBD2. The CDR3 has 13 amino acids. Looked up from germline, CDR1 is LNHDA and CDR2 is SQIVND (reference sequence). With 5 bases clipped from V and 6 bases from J, the junction kept 2 bases outside the gene matches. The CDR3 bases are TGTGCCAGTAGTCTGGGACTAGCGGATACGCAGTATTTT. It is translated as CASSLGLADTQYF. Filled out from reference TRBV19 and TRBJ2-3, the complete variable domain reads DGGITQSPKYLFRKEGQNVTLSCEQNLNHDAMYWYRQDPGQGLRLIYYSQIVNDFQKGDIAEGYSVSREKKESFPLTVTSAQKNPTAFYLCASSLGLADTQYFGPGTRLTVL.

This sequence joins TRBV15 and TRBJ2-5; 14 nucleotides line up with TRBD2. CDR1 is LNHNV and CDR2 is YYDKDF in the germline V gene (reference sequence). This CDR3 region has 20 residues. V lost 5 bases, J lost 7 bases, and 21 bases stayed unmatched. CDR3 bases: TGTGCCACCAGCGCCCGGACTAGCGGGAGGCCCCCCCAACCAAGGAGGACCCAGTACTTC. It encodes CATSARTSGRPPQPRRTQYF. Complete variable domain (other parts from reference TRBV15 and TRBJ2-5): DAMVIQNPRYQVTQFGKPVTLSCSQTLNHNVMYWYQQKSSQAPKLLFHYYDKDFNNEADTPDNFQSRRPNTSFCFLDIRSPGLGDTAMYLCATSARTSGRPPQPRRTQYFGPGTRLLVL.

This clone was detected only a few times. The V call is TRBV29-1, the J call TRBJ2-2; D call uncertain. CDR3 length: 13 amino acids. Germline CDR1 and CDR2: SQVTM and ANQGSEA. Trimming pared 5 bases from V and 1 base from J, leaving 8 bases between. CDR3 amino acids: CSVWQMNTGELFF. For the CDR3, the DNA is TGCAGCGTTTGGCAGATGAACACCGGGGAGCTGTTTTTT.